One TCR beta chain is described in this entry. It was with 60 Vbeta and 13 Jbeta primers that the PCR ran. TCRdb keeps only in-frame clones here, not all; method: immunoSEQ multiplex PCR. The sample carries around 150,000 clones, more than 75% recorded once. The record originates from a study of cytomegalovirus exposure and HLA in healthy donors. The CDR3 runs 11 residues. The ends lost 4 bases at V and 6 bases at J; junction bases unmatched: 1. Per the germline V gene, CDR1 is SQVTM and CDR2 is ANQGSEA. The sequencing sample was made of PBMCs. J is TRBJ1-1 and V is TRBV29-1; TRBD1 matches at 8 bases. This receptor was identified in a man between 18 and 29 years old in good health and CMV-seronegative. CDR3 region: CSVATGAEAFF. CDR3 in DNA: TGCAGCGTTGCGACAGGGGCTGAAGCTTTCTTT.